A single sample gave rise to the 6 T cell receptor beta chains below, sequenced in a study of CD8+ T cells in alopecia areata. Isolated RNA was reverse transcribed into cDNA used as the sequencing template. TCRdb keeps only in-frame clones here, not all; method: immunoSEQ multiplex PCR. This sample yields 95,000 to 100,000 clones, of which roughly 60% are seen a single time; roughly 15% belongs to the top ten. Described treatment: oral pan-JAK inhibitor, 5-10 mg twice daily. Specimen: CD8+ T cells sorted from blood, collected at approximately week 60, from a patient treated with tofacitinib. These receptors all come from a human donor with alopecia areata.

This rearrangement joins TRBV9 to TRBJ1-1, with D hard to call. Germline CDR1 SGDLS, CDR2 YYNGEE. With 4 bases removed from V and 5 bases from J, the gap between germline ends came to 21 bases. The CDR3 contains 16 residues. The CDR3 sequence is CASSPNGFGASTEAFF. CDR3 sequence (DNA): TGTGCCAGCAGCCCTAACGGGTTCGGAGCGTCTACTGAAGCTTTCTTT.

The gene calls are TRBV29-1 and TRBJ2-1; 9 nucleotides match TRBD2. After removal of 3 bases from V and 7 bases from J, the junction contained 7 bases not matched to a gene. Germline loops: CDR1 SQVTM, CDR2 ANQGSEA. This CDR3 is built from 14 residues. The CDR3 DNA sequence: TGCAGCGTTGAGCGGCGGGGGGGCCGAAATGAGCAGTTCTTC. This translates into CSVERRGGRNEQFF.

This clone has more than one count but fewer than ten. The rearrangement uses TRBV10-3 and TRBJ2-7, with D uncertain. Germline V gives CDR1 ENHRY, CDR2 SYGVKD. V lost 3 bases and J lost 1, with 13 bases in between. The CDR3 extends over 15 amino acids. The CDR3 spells CAISDPAGISYEQYF. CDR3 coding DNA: TGTGCCATCAGTGACCCCGCCGGAATTTCCTACGAGCAGTACTTC.

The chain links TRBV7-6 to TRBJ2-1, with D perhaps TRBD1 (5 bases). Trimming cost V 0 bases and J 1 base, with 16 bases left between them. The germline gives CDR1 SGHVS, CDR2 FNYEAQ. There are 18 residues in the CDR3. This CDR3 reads CASSLAFDLGQSYNEQFF. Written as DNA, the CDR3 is TGTGCCAGCAGCTTAGCTTTCGACCTGGGGCAGTCCTACAATGAGCAGTTCTTC. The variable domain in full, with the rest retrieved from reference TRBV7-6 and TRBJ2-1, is GAGVSQSPRYKVTKRGQDVALRCDPISGHVSLYWYRQALGQGPEFLTYFNYEAQQDKSGLPNDRFSAERPEGSISTLTIQRTEQRDSAMYRCASSLAFDLGQSYNEQFFGPGTRLTVL.

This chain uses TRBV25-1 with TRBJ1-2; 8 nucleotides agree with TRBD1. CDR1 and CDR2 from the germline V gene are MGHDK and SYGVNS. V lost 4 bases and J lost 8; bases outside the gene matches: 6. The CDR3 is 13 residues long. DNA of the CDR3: TGTGCCAGCAGTGTTAGGACAGGGAGCGGCTACACCTTC. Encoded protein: CASSVRTGSGYTF.

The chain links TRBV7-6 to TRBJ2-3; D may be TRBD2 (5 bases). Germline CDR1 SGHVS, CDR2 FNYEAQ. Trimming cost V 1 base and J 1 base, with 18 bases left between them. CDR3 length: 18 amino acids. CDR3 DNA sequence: TGTGCCAGCAGCTTAGAGTGGCGCGGAGGTGGTGGCACAGATACGCAGTATTTT. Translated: CASSLEWRGGGGTDTQYF.